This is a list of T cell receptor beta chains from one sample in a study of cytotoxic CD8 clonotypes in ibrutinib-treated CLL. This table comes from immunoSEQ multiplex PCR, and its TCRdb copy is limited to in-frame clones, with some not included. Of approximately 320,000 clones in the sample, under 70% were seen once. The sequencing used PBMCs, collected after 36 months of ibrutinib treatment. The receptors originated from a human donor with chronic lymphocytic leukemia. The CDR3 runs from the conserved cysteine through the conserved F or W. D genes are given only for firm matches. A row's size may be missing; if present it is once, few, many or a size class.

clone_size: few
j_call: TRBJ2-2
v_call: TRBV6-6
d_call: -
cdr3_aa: CASSYFQGVGELFF
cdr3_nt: TGTGCCAGCAGTTACTTCCAGGGAGTCGGGGAGCTGTTTTTT

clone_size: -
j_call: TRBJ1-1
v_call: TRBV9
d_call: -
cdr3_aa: CASSTGVNTEAFF
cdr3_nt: TGTGCCAGCAGCACGGGGGTGAACACTGAAGCTTTCTTT

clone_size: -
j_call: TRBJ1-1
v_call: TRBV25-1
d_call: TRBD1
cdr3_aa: CASSEYRTGNTEAFF
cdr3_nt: TGTGCCAGCAGTGAATATCGGACAGGGAACACTGAAGCTTTCTTT

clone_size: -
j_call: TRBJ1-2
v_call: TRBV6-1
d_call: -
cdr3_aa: CASSEAYFNYGYTF
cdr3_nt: TGTGCCAGCAGTGAAGCCTACTTTAACTATGGCTACACCTTC

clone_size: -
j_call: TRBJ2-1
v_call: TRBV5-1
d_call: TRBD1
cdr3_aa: CASSGKRGTASYNEQFF
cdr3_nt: TGCGCCAGCAGCGGAAAAAGGGGGACAGCTTCCTACAATGAGCAGTTCTTC

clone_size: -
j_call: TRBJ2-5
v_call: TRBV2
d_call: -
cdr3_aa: CASSGRGSTQYF
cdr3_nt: TGTGCCAGCAGTGGCAGGGGATCTACCCAGTACTTC

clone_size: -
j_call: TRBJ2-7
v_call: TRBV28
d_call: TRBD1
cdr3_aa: CASSPGDSPYEQYF
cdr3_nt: TGTGCCAGCAGTCCAGGGGACAGTCCCTACGAGCAGTACTTC

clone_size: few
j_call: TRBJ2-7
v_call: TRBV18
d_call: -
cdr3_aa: CASSPGFDEQYF
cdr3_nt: TGTGCCAGCTCACCAGGGTTCGACGAGCAGTACTTC

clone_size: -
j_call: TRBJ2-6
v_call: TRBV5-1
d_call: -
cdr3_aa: CASSWDVGGSGANVLTF
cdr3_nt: TGCGCCAGCAGCTGGGACGTGGGTGGCTCTGGGGCCAACGTCCTGACTTTC

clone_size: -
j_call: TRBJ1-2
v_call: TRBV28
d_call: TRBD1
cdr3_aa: CASSLSPLGTADRTNYGYTF
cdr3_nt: TGTGCCAGCAGTTTAAGCCCACTGGGGACAGCCGATCGGACTAACTATGGCTACACCTTC

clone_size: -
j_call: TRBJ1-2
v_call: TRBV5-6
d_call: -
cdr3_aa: CASSLVRGRGYTF
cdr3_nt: TGTGCCAGCAGCTTGGTTCGGGGTCGGGGCTACACCTTC

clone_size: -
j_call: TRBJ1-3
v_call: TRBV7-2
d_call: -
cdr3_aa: CASSPQGGSGNTIYF
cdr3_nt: TGTGCCAGCAGCCCACAGGGAGGCTCTGGAAACACCATATATTTT

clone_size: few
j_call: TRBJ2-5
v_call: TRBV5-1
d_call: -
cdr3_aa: CASSLAAQVTETQYF
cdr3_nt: TGCGCCAGCAGCTTGGCAGCACAGGTCACAGAGACCCAGTACTTC

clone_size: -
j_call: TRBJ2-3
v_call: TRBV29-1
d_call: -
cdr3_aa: CSAETRWGTDTQYF
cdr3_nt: TGCAGCGCCGAGACTAGATGGGGCACAGATACGCAGTATTTT

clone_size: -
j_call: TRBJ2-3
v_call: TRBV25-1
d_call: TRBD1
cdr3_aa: CASSEPRGRVTDTQYF
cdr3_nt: TGTGCCAGCAGTGAGCCCAGGGGGCGAGTCACAGATACGCAGTATTTT

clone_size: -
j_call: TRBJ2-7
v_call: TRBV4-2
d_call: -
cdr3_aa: CASSQGWRIEQYF
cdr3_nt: TGTGCCAGCAGCCAAGGGTGGCGGATCGAGCAGTACTTC

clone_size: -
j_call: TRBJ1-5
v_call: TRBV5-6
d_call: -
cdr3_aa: CASSLAGWNQPQHF
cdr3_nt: TGTGCCAGCAGCCTTGCAGGGTGGAATCAGCCCCAGCATTTT

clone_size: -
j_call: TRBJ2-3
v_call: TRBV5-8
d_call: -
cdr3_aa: CASSRVGSILTDTQYF
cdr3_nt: TGTGCCAGCAGCCGCGTTGGGTCCATCCTCACAGATACGCAGTATTTT

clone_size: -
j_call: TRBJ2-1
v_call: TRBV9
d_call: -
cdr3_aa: CASSVALASYNEQFF
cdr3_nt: TGTGCCAGCAGCGTAGCTCTAGCCAGCTACAATGAGCAGTTCTTC

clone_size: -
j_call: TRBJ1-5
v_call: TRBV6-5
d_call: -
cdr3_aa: CASTLTEGNQPQHF
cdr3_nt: TGTGCCAGCACCCTTACAGAGGGGAATCAGCCCCAGCATTTT

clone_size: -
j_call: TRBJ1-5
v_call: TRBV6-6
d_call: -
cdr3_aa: CASSSLLSNQPQHF
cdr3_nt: TGTGCCAGCAGTTCTCTACTTAGCAATCAGCCCCAGCATTTT

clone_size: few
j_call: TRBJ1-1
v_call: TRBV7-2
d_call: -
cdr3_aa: CASSLRGFNTEAFF
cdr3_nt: TGTGCCAGCAGCTTACGGGGCTTCAACACTGAAGCTTTCTTT

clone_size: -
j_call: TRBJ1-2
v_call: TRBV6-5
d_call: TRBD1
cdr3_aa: CASSSLGGTGYNGYTF
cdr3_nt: TGTGCCAGCAGTTCACTAGGGGGGACAGGGTACAATGGCTACACCTTC

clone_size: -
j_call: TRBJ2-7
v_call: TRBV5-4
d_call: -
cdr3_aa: CASSFGVTYEQYF
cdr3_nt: TGTGCCAGCAGCTTCGGGGTTACCTACGAGCAGTACTTC

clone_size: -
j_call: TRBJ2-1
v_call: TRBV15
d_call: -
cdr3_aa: CATSRALVGEQFF
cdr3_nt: TGTGCCACCAGCAGAGCACTAGTTGGTGAGCAGTTCTTC

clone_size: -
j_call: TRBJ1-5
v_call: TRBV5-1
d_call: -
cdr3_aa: CASSLDTLSSNQPQHF
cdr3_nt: TGCGCCAGCAGCTTGGATACCCTCTCGAGCAATCAGCCCCAGCATTTT

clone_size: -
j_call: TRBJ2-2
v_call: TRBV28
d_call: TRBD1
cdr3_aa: CASSLPRPGTGGTGELFF
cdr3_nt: TGTGCCAGCAGTTTACCCCGCCCGGGCACAGGGGGTACCGGGGAGCTGTTTTTT

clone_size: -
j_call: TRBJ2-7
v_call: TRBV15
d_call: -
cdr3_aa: CATSDLYEQYF
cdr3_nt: TGTGCCACCAGCGATCTCTACGAGCAGTACTTC

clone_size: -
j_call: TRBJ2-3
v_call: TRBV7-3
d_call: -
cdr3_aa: CASSLWGVSDTQYF
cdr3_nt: TGTGCCAGCAGCTTATGGGGGGTTTCGGATACGCAGTATTTT

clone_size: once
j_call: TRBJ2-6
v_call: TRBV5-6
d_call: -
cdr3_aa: CASSPRGNSGANVLTF
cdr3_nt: TGTGCCAGCAGCCCCAGGGGAAACTCTGGGGCCAACGTCCTGACTTTC

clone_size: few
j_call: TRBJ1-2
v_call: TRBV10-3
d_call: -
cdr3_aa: CAITLGGDYGYTF
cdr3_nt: TGTGCCATCACATTGGGGGGCGACTATGGCTACACCTTC

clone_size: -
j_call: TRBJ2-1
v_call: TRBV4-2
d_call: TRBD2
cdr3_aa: CASSQVGGGPCEQFF
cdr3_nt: TGTGCCAGCAGCCAAGTCGGGGGGGGGCCGTGTGAGCAGTTCTTC

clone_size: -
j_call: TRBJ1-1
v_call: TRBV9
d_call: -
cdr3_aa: CASSYPGGASFF
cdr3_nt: TGTGCCAGCAGCTACCCGGGGGGGGCATCTTTCTTT

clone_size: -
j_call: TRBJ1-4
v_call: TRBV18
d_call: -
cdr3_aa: CASSQGRDNPLKLFF
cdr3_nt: TGTGCCAGCTCACAGGGCCGGGACAACCCGCTGAAACTGTTTTTT

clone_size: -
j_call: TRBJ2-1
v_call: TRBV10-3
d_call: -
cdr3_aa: CAISEDRKFIDEQFF
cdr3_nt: TGTGCCATCAGTGAAGACAGGAAGTTCATCGATGAGCAGTTCTTC

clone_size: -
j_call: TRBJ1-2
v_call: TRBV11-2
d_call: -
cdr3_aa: CASSPQGMTNYGYTF
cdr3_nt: TGTGCCAGCAGCCCGCAGGGAATGACTAACTATGGCTACACCTTC

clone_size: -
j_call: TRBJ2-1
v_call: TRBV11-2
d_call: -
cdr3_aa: CASSSRDSYNEQFF
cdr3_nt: TGTGCCAGCAGCTCGCGGGACAGTTACAATGAGCAGTTCTTC

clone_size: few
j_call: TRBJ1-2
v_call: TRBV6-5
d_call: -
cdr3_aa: CASGRGPFGGYTF
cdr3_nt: TGTGCCAGCGGACGGGGGCCCTTTGGCGGCTACACCTTC

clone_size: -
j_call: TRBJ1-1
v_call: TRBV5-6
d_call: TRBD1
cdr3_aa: CASSEDRGRITEAFF
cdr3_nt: TGTGCCAGCAGCGAGGACAGGGGGCGGATCACTGAAGCTTTCTTT

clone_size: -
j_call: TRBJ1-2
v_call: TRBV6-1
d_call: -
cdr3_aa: CASSEQPGKDYGYTF
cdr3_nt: TGTGCCAGCAGTGAGCAACCGGGAAAGGACTATGGCTACACCTTC

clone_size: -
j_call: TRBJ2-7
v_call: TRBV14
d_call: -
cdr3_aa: CASSSEGRFEQYF
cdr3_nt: TGTGCCAGCAGCTCTGAAGGGAGATTCGAGCAGTACTTC